This TCR beta chain was profiled in a study of breast tumors, draining lymph nodes, adjacent tissues. This clonotype was observed a few times. Its specificity is not known. A single record per CDR3 protein comes from TCRdb applying MiXCR to the multiplex PCR reads. The repertoire holds around 230,000 distinct CDR3 sequences, with around 34% as singletons. Breast cancer patients provided tissue from their axillary draining lymph nodes. General study points: Tumors had less TCR diversity than lymph nodes, more than nontumor tissue. Most tumor T cells seemingly derive from lymph node, then expand in tumor.

This TCR came from a female donor with breast cancer. Some clones in this sample may be carry-over from other donors' samples. The sequencing input was axillary lymph node tissue.

In nucleotides, the CDR3 is TGTGCCAGCAGTTTGGGGGGGCGCGGTGAAAAACTGTTTTTT. Translating it yields CASSLGGRGEKLFF. The chain joins TRBV28 to TRBJ1-4; TRBD1 is a possible D gene (6 bases). Trimming left V 3 bases short and J 7 bases short, with 12 bases between. The germline gives CDR1 MDHEN, CDR2 SYDVKM. CDR3 size: 14 residues.